This note documents a single T cell receptor beta chain sequence. This clone's antigen is unknown. Per-base quality was not reported, and no clone a single base away is much larger than it. In the prospective study, participants were roughly 18 to 100 years old, resided in about two dozen geographic areas of the United States, and were enrolled through a virtual design. In the prospective study, participants were assigned to cohorts based on the clinical history participants reported in a screening survey and a study questionnaire. For ImmuneRACE Cohort 3, a participant was defined as recovered based on two consecutive negative NP/OP PCR tests, clearance by a healthcare professional, or resolution of symptoms. In the prospective study, mobile phlebotomists collected whole blood, serum and a nasopharyngeal or oropharyngeal swab from each participant. Additional blood draws and questionnaires over a 2-month period could optionally be provided by prospective study participants. Before DNA extraction, prospective study blood samples were shipped either frozen or at room temperature.

From its cysteine to its phenylalanine, the CDR3 spans 14 amino acids. The DNA shown is the 42-base CDR3, in frame from base 1. The CDR1 and CDR2 encoded by the germline V gene are SGHRS and YFSETQ. At the junction V is shortened by 4 bases and J by 4 bases; bases outside the gene matches: 4. The data were taken from a study of blood T cell repertoires in COVID-19 (dated by TCRdb to 2018 to 2020). In terms of the full investigation: Samples covering the acute and convalescent phases of COVID-19 were provided by collaborators in the United States, Italy and Spain. The material from the prospective study consisted of cDNA or gDNA derived from T cells, B-cell-depleted T cells, or PBMCs. Subjects who had been exposed to COVID-19, were actively infected with it, or had recovered from it provided the deeply sampled blood TCRbeta repertoires that made up the dataset. A freely available public database, intended as a resource for researchers studying the immune response to SARS-CoV-2, is where the repertoires were released. The samples were drawn from the first 160 participants of the ongoing ImmuneRACE study and from 950 to 1,500 subjects provided by 6 global collaborators. The sample metadata nearly always contained a de-identified subject ID, COVID-19 status, age in years and sex. HLA class I and class II types, where available, came from metadata supplied by the sample provider rather than from assay-based typing. Broader findings and caveats from the paper: The quantity of clinical and demographic metadata differed by source and by participant and was supplied without curation.

TCRbeta CDR3 regions were amplified from genomic DNA using the immunoSEQ Assay, a bias-controlled multiplex PCR. The paper's data handling went like this. Nucleated cell counts per sample were estimated from amplification of reference gene primers within the assay. To quantify the absolute abundance of each unique TCRbeta CDR3 rearrangement, sequence reads were collapsed and filtered. For each sample, productive Simpson clonality was calculated by taking the square root of Simpson's diversity index across productive rearrangements. The clones in this table, taken by TCRdb from immuneACCESS, are in-frame only. Not every clone is retained; where verified, under half of the shortfall comes from an unresolved V gene, and the cause of the rest is unknown. V and J calls plus clone size are reproduced from that table; the DNA served to infer D and trimming. This sample gives a few hundred thousand clones in total; around 83% of them show up just once. Jointly, the top ten make up around 5.1% of the sample.

This receptor was obtained from a woman between 45 and 60 years old who had recovered from COVID-19. The rearranged chain carries TRBV5-1 and TRBJ1-4, and 7 junction bases match TRBD1. The material sequenced was PBMCs or T cells enriched from blood (not recorded which). The CDR3: CASSPGQLNEKLFF. The nucleotides are TGCGCCAGCAGCCCGGGACAGCTTAATGAAAAACTGTTTTTT.